Listed here is a single T cell receptor beta chain. This sample was taken from a study of blood T cell repertoires in COVID-19. Study-wide context: Nucleic acid was either cDNA or gDNA, and it came from T cells, B-cell-depleted T cells, or PBMCs.

Assay: immunoSEQ multiplex PCR; the TCRdb copy retains only in-frame clones and omits some. This sample yields about 300,000 clones, of which 87% are seen a single time; about 1.4% belongs to the top ten. Sequenced input: peripheral blood. The TCR sequence derives from a woman aged 40 to 55 who had recovered from COVID-19.

CDR3 amino acids: CASRMGRGFDQPQHF. The CDR3 DNA sequence: TGTGCCTCAAGGATGGGCAGGGGGTTCGATCAGCCCCAGCATTTT. The gene calls are TRBV27 and TRBJ1-5; 7 bases align to TRBD1. The length of the CDR3 is 15 residues. Germline assignment: CDR1 MNHEY and CDR2 SMNVEV (reference sequence). Germline trimming cut 11 bases from V and 5 bases from J; bases unmatched to any gene: 15.